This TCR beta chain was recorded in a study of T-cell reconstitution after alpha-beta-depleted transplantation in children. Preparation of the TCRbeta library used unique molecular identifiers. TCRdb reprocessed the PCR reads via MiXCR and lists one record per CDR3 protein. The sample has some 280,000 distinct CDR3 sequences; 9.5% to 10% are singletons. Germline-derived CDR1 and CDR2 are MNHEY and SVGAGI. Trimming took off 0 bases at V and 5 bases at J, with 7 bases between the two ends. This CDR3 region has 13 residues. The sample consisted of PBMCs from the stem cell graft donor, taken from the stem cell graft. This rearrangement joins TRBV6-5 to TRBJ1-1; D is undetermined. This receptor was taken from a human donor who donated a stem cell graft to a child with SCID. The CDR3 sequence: CASSYSAATEAFF. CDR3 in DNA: TGTGCCAGCAGTTACTCGGCGGCGACTGAAGCTTTCTTT.